Sequencing of this T cell receptor (beta chain) was carried out in a study of CD8 T cells in ankylosing spondylitis. General study findings and limits: A motif of eight highly homologous TCR beta variants was seen as apparently characteristic of ankylosing spondylitis blood. The study looked at matched synovial fluid samples from ankylosing spondylitis patients. Disease-linked clones were reported to be significantly enriched there. Disease-linked clones were CD8+ and relatively rare in peripheral blood.

Notes on this clonotype: No antigen is known for it.

Quantitative 5'-RACE with molecular barcodes was used to make the TCR beta libraries. TCRdb reanalysed the 5' RACE reads using MiXCR and keeps one entry per CDR3 protein. The sample lists 450,000 or so distinct CDR3 sequences; 25% to 30% were seen once. There are 13 residues in the CDR3. Per the germline V gene, CDR1 is DFQATT and CDR2 is SNEGSKA (reference sequence). V was clipped by 0 bases and J by 4 bases, with 7 bases between them. Sequenced input: blood, either unsorted or a sorted T cell fraction (not recorded which). The chain employs TRBV20-1 and TRBJ2-1; D remains ambiguous. This receptor was taken from a male donor with ankylosing spondylitis. CDR3 bases: TGCAGTGCTAGAGACTCGATGTACAATGAGCAGTTCTTC. Translated: CSARDSMYNEQFF.